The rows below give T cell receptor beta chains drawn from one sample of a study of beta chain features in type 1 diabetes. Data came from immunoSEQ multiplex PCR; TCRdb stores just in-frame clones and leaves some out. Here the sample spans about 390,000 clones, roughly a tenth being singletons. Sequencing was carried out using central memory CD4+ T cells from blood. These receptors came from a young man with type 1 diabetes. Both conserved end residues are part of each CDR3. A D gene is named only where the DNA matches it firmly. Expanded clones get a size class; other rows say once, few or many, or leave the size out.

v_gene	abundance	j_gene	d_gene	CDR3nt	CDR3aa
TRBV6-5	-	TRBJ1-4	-	TGTGCCAGCAGTTGGGTCGATGGAAAACTGTTTTTT	CASSWVDGKLFF
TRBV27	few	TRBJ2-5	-	TGTGCCAGCAGTTTATGGAGTGAGGGGGAGCAGTACTTC	CASSLWSEGEQYF
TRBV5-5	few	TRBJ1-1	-	TGTGCCAGCAGCTTGGGAGGACCCCAGTCCAATGAAGCTTTCTTT	CASSLGGPQSNEAFF
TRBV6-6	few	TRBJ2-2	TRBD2	TGTGCCAGCAGTTACTCTTATCGGACTAGCCTCGGGGAGCTGTTTTTT	CASSYSYRTSLGELFF
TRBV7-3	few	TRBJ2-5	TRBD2	TGTGCCAGCAGCTTAACGGCGACTAGCGGGAGTCGAGAGACCCAGTACTTC	CASSLTATSGSRETQYF
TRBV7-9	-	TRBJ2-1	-	TGTGCCAGCGGAGGTAGCGGTCCGGGGAATGAGCAGTTCTTC	CASGGSGPGNEQFF
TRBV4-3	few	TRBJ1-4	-	TGCGCCAGCAGCCAAGGTGTTAGGGAAGAAAAACTGTTTTTT	CASSQGVREEKLFF
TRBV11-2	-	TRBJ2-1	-	TGTGCCAGCGCCGGGGCCAGCTCCTACAATGAGCAGTTCTTC	CASAGASSYNEQFF
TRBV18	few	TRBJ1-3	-	TGTGCCAGCTCACCACAGGGTTACTCTGGAAACACCATATATTTT	CASSPQGYSGNTIYF
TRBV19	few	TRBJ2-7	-	TGTGCCAGTAACACAGGTGGGGGCGAGCAGTACTTC	CASNTGGGEQYF
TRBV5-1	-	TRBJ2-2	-	TGCGCCAGCAGCACGGAGGGACTCGCGGGAACCGGGGAGCTGTTTTTT	CASSTEGLAGTGELFF
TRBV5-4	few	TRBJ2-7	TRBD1	TGTGCCAGCAGTCCGGAGGCGGGACAGGGTTCCTACGAGCAGTACTTC	CASSPEAGQGSYEQYF
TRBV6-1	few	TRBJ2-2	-	TGTGCCAGCTTCCTTACCGGAGCCGGGGAGCTGTTTTTT	CASFLTGAGELFF